Detailed here is one TCR beta chain. Its ends do not fully match the called genes, so a read error is possible. According to the study, TCR beta libraries were built with iRepertoire HTBI primers and CDR3-region Arm-PCR. TCRdb passed the multiplex PCR reads through MiXCR, listing each CDR3 protein once. The table has about 420,000 distinct CDR3 sequences, around a quarter seen once. These data are taken from a study of regulatory T cells in long-lasting Graves disease. Time point denoted: persistent/refractory GD, antithyroid drugs over 5 years with positive TRAb. RNA isolated from PBMCs was used to make the TCR library. The CDR3 totals 13 residues. Germline loops: CDR1 SQVTM, CDR2 ANQGSEA.

The chain combines TRBV29-1 with TRBJ1-3; D ambiguous. The clonotype comes from a female donor with Graves disease. The material was peripheral blood mononuclear cells (PBMCs), obtained when the disease was refractory, from a patient treated with antithyroid drugs. For the CDR3, the DNA is TGCAGCGTTGCTTCGAAGGTTGGAGACACCATATATTTT. This gives the protein CSVASKVGDTIYF.